This T cell receptor (beta chain) was found in a study of blood T cell repertoires in COVID-19. Study-wide background: Donors in the United States, Italy and Spain gave samples during acute or convalescent COVID-19. The cDNA or gDNA used as material had been derived from T cells, B-cell-depleted T cells, or PBMCs.

CDR3 size: 14 residues. After removal of 10 bases from V and 4 bases from J, the junction contained 13 bases not matched to a gene. Germline CDR1 and CDR2: LNHDA and SQIVND (reference sequence). Sequenced by immunoSEQ multiplex PCR; TCRdb stores in-frame clones only, minus some. The sample holds under 150,000 clones, 80% to 90% seen once. The chain links TRBV19 to TRBJ2-7; 7 nucleotides agree with TRBD2. Sequencing was done on a sample of peripheral blood. This TCR was sampled from an elderly man with active or convalescent COVID-19. The CDR3 coding sequence is TGTGCCACCTTGAAACCCGGGACTATTTACGAGCAGTACTTC. Amino acids: CATLKPGTIYEQYF.